This TCR beta chain was identified during a study of T cells in women clearing cervical HPV infection. Across the study: Case blood was drawn when the lesion was first found; control blood after infection became undetectable. Cases' blood sampling followed lesion detection by median approximately 150 days (90 to 200). Overall study results and limits: CIN3+ cases had significantly higher TCR repertoire richness than controls, but evenness did not differ.

J was trimmed by 3 bases and V by 3 bases; bases with no gene match: 8. This CDR3 comprises 16 residues. Germline V gene sequence: CDR1 DFQATT, CDR2 SNEGSKA (reference sequence). Points on this clone: No antigen is known for it. The read terminates 3 residues ahead of where the CDR3 ends, so the germline J gene completes it.

The assay was immunoSEQ multiplex PCR, and TCRdb's table has in-frame clones only and misses some. Recorded for this sample: 20,000 or so clones. The specimen was blood buffy coat. The sequence came from a woman aged 18-70 years with a cervical HPV16 infection that either progressed to CIN3+ or cleared (not recorded which). The chain uses TRBV20-1 and TRBJ2-1, with 10 bases fitting TRBD2. The sequenced part of the CDR3 DNA is TGCAGTGCTAGCTCTACTAGCGGGAATATCTACAATGAG. This sequence encodes CSASSTSGNIYNE. The CDR3 in full is CSASSTSGNIYNEQFF.